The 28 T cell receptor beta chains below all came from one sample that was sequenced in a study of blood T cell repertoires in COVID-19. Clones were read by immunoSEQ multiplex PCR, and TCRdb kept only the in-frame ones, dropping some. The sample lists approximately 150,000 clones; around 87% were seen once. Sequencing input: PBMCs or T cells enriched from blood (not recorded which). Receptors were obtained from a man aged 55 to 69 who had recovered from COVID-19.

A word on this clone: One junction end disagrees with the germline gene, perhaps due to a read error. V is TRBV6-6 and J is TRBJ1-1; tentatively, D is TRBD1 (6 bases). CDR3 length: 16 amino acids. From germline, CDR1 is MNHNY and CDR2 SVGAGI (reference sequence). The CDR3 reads CASNYGLGQGTTEAFF. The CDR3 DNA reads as TGTGCCAGCAATTACGGTCTCGGTCAGGGGACCACTGAAGCTTTCTTT.

The DNA for the CDR3 is TGTGCCAGCAGCTTGGAGAGACAGGGTGGGTATGGCTACACCTTC. Protein: CASSLERQGGYGYTF. The rearrangement joins TRBV5-5 to TRBJ1-2; 7 nucleotides agree with TRBD1. The junction had 7 bases not matched to a gene; V was cut back by 0 bases and J by 5 bases. This CDR3 spans 15 amino acids. Germline V CDR1 and CDR2: SGHKS, YYEKEE (reference sequence).

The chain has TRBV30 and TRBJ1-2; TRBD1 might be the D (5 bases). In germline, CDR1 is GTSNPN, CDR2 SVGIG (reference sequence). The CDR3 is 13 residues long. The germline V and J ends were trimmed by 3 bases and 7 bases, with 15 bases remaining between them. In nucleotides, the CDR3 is TGTGCCTGGAGAGGAATTGGGGGACTTGGCTACACCTTC. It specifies CAWRGIGGLGYTF.

The CDR3 spells CASSISRMNEQFF. The CDR3 bases are TGTGCCAGTAGTATAAGCAGGATGAATGAGCAGTTCTTC. V and J are TRBV19 and TRBJ2-1; D is unresolved. Trimming pared 2 bases from V and 7 bases from J, leaving 9 bases between. Per the germline V gene, CDR1 is LNHDA and CDR2 is SQIVND (reference sequence). The CDR3 totals 13 residues.

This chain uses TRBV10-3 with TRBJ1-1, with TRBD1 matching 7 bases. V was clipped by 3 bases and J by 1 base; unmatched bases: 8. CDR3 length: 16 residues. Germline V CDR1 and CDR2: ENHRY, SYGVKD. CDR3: CAISDPRAGGNTEAFF. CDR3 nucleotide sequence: TGTGCCATCAGTGACCCTAGGGCAGGGGGGAACACTGAAGCTTTCTTT.

The CDR3, as DNA: TGTGCCAGCAGCCAATTATACCAAGAGACCCAGTACTTC. This translates into CASSQLYQETQYF. V and J are TRBV16 and TRBJ2-5; D ambiguous. V lost 1 base and J lost 0, with 3 bases in between. The CDR3 spans 13 residues. Germline V gene sequence: CDR1 KGHSY, CDR2 FQNENV.

The CDR3 region has the DNA TGTGCCAGCGGTCCCCGGAGGGACGAGCAGTACTTC. Translation: CASGPRRDEQYF. The chain carries TRBV5-4 and TRBJ2-7; the D gene is possibly TRBD2 (6 bases). This CDR3 is built from 12 residues. The ends were cut back, 7 bases at V and 5 bases at J, with 13 bases in the middle. The germline V gene encodes CDR1 SGHNT and CDR2 YYREEE (reference sequence).

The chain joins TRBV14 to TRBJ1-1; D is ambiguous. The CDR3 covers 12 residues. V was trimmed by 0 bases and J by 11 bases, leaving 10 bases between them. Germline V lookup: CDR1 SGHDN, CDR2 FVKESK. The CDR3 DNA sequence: TGTGCCAGCAGCCAAGAGATTGAGTCCGCTTTCTTT. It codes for CASSQEIESAFF.

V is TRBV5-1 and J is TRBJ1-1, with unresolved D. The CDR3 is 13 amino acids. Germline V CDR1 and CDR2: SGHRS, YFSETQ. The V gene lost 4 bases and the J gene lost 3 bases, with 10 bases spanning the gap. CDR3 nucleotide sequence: TGCGCCAGCAGCCCTCTCTATTACACTGAAGCTTTCTTT. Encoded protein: CASSPLYYTEAFF.

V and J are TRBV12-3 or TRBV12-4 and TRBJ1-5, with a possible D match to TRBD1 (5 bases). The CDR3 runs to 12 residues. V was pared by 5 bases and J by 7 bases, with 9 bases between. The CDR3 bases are TGTGCCAGCAGTCGAGACAGACAGCCCCAGCATTTT. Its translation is CASSRDRQPQHF.

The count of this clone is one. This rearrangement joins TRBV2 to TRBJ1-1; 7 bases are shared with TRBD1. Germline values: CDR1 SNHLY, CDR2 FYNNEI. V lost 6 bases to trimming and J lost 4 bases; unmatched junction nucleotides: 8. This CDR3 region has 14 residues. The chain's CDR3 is CASSQQGMGTEAFF. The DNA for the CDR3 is TGTGCCAGCAGCCAACAGGGGATGGGCACTGAAGCTTTCTTT.

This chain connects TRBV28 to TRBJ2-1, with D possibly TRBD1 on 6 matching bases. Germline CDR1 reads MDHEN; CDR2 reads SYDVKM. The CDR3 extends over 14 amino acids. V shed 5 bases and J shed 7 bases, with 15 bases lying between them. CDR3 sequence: CASSPRVQGNEQFF. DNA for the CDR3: TGTGCCAGCAGTCCCCGGGTTCAGGGGAATGAGCAGTTCTTC.

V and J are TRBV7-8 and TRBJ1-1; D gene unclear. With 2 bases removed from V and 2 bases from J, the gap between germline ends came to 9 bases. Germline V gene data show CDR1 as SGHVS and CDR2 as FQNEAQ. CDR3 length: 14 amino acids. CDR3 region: CASSLNEFNTEAFF. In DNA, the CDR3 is TGTGCCAGCAGCTTAAATGAGTTTAACACTGAAGCTTTCTTT.

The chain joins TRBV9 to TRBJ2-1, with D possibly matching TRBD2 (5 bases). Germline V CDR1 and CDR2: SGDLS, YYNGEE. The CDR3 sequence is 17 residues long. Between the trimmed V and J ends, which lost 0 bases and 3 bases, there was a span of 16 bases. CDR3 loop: CASSVAPTGGLYNEQFF. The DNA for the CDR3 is TGTGCCAGCAGCGTAGCCCCTACGGGCGGGCTCTACAATGAGCAGTTCTTC. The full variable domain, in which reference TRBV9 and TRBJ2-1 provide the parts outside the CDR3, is DSGVTQTPKHLITATGQRVTLRCSPRSGDLSVYWYQQSLDQGLQFLIQYYNGEERAKGNILERFSAQQFPDLHSELNLSSLELGDSALYFCASSVAPTGGLYNEQFFGPGTRLTVL.

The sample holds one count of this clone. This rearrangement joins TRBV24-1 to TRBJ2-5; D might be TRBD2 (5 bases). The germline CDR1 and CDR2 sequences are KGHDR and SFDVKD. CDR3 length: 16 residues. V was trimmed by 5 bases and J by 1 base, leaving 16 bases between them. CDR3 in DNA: TGTGCCACCAGTGGGAACAGCCCGGGGAGCCAAGAGACCCAGTACTTC. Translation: CATSGNSPGSQETQYF.

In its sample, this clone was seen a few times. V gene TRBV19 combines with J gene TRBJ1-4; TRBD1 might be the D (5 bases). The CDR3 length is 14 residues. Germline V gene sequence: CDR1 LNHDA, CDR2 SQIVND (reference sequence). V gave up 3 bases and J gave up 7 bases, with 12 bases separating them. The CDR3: CASSMNGGSEKLFF. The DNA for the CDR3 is TGTGCCAGTAGTATGAACGGGGGAAGTGAAAAACTGTTTTTT.

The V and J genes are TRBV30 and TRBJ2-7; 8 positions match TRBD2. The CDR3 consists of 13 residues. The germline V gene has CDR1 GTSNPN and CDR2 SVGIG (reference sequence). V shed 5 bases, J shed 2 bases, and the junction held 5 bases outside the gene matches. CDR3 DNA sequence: TGTGCCTGGTCCTACGGGAGGGCCTACGAGCAGTACTTC. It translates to CAWSYGRAYEQYF. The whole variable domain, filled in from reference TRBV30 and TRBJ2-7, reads SQTIHQWPATLVQPVGSPLSLECTVEGTSNPNLYWYRQAAGRGLQLLFYSVGIGQISSEVPQNLSASRPQDRQFILSSKKLLLSDSGFYLCAWSYGRAYEQYFGPGTRLTVT.

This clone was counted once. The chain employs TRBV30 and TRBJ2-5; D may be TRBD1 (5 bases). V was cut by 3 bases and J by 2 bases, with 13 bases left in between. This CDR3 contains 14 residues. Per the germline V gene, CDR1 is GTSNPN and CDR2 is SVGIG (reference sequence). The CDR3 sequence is CAWRKGSGQETQYF. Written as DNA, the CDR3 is TGTGCCTGGAGAAAGGGGTCAGGTCAAGAGACCCAGTACTTC.

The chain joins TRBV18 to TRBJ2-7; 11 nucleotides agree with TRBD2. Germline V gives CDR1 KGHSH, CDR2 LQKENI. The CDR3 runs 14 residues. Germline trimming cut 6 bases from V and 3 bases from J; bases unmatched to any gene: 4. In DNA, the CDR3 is TGTGCCAGCTCGTTCACTAGCGGGAGCTACGAGCAGTACTTC. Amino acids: CASSFTSGSYEQYF.

The CDR3 protein is CAWSVTQGGFTEAFF. The CDR3 DNA reads as TGTGCCTGGAGTGTAACGCAGGGAGGTTTCACTGAAGCTTTCTTT. This chain links TRBV30 with TRBJ1-1; TRBD1 might be the D (5 bases). Per germline, CDR1 GTSNPN and CDR2 SVGIG (reference sequence). V was shortened by 0 bases and J by 4 bases, with 15 bases between the two germline ends. This CDR3 has 15 amino acids. The entire variable domain, with the rest obtained from reference TRBV30 and TRBJ1-1, is as follows: SQTIHQWPATLVQPVGSPLSLECTVEGTSNPNLYWYRQAAGRGLQLLFYSVGIGQISSEVPQNLSASRPQDRQFILSSKKLLLSDSGFYLCAWSVTQGGFTEAFFGQGTRLTVV.

The CDR3 coding sequence is TGTGCCAGCAGCAAGGGGACTGTTTCACCCCTCCACTTT. Translation: CASSKGTVSPLHF. J is TRBJ1-6 and V is TRBV12-3 or TRBV12-4; tentative D call: TRBD1 (5 bases). This CDR3 spans 13 amino acids. V was shortened by 6 bases and J by 9 bases, with 12 bases between the two germline ends.

CDR3 sequence: CASSGARVGNQPQHF. The CDR3 DNA is TGTGCCAGCAGTGGAGCCAGGGTGGGCAATCAGCCCCAGCATTTT. This sequence joins TRBV2 and TRBJ1-5; D is perhaps TRBD1 (5 bases). Per the germline V gene, CDR1 is SNHLY and CDR2 is FYNNEI. The CDR3 is 15 residues long. Trimming took off 4 bases at V and 2 bases at J, with 12 bases between the two ends.

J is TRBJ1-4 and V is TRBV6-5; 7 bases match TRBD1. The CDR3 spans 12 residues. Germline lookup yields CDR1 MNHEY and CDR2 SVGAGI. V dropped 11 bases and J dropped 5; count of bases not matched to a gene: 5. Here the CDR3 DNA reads TGTGCCGTCAGGGGGAACAATGAAAAACTGTTTTTT. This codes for CAVRGNNEKLFF.

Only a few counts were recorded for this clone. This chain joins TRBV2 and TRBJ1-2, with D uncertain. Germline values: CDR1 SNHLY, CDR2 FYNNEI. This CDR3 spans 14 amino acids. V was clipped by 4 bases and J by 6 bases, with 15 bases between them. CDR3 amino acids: CASSGYAEGDGYTF. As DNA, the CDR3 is TGTGCCAGCAGTGGTTATGCGGAGGGTGATGGCTACACCTTC.

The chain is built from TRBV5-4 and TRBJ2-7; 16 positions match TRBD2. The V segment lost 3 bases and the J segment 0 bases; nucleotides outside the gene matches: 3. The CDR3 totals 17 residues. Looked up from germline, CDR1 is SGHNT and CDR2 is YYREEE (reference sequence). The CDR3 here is CASSSGLAGGSSYEQYF. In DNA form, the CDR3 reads TGTGCCAGCAGCTCGGGACTAGCGGGGGGGAGCTCCTACGAGCAGTACTTC.

The CDR3 nucleotides are TGTGCCAGCAGCTTAGGGGGGCTTTACAATGAGCAGTTCTTC. Protein product: CASSLGGLYNEQFF. This chain uses TRBV7-6 with TRBJ2-1, with TRBD1 as a possible D gene (6 bases). The germline CDR1 and CDR2 sequences are SGHVS and FNYEAQ. Trimming left V 1 base short and J 4 bases short, with 8 bases between. The CDR3 has 14 amino acids.

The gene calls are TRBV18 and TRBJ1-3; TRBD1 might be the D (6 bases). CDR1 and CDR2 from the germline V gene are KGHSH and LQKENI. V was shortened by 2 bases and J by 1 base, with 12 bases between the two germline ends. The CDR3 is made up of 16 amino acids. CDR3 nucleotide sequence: TGTGCCAGCTCACCAGCCCCCCAGGGGTCTGGAAACACCATATATTTT. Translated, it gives CASSPAPQGSGNTIYF.

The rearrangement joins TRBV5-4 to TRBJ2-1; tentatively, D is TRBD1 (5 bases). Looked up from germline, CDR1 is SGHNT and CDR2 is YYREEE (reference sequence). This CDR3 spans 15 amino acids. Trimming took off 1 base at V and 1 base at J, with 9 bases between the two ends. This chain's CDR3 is CASSLRQGSYNEQFF. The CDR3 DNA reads TGTGCCAGCAGCTTGCGCCAGGGTTCCTACAATGAGCAGTTCTTC.